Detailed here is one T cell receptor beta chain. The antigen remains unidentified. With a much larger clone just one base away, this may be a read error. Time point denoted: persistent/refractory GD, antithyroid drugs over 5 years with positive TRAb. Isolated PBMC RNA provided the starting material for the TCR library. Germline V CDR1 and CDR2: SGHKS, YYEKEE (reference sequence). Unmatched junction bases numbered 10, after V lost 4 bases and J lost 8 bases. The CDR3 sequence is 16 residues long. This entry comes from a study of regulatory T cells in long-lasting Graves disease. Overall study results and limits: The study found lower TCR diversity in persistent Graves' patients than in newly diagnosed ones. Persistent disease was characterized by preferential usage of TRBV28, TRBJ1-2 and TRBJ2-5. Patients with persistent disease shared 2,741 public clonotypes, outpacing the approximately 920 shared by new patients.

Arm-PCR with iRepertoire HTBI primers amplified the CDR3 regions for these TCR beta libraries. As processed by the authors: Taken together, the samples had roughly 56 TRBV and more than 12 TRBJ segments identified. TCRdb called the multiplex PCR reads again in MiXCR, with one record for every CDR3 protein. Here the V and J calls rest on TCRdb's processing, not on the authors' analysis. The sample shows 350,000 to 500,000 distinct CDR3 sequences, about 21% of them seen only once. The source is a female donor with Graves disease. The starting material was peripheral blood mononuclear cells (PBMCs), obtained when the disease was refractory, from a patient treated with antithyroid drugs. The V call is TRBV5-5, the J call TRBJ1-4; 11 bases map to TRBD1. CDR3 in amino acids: CASSPITRTGGEKLFF. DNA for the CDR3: TGTGCCAGCAGCCCCATAACCAGGACAGGGGGCGAAAAACTGTTTTTT.